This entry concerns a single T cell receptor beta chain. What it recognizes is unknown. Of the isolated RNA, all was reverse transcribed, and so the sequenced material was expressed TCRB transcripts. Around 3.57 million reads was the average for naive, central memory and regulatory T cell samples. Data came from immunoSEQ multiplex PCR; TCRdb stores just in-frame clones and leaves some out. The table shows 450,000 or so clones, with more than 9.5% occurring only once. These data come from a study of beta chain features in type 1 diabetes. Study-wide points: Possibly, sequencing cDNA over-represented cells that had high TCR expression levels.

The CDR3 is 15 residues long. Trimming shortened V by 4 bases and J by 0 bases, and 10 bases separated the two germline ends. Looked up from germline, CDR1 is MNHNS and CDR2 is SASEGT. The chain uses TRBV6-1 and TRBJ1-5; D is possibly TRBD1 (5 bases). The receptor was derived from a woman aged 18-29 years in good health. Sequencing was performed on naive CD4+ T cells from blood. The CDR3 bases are TGTGCCAGCAGTGCGCAGGGAAATAGCAATCAGCCCCAGCATTTT. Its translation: CASSAQGNSNQPQHF.